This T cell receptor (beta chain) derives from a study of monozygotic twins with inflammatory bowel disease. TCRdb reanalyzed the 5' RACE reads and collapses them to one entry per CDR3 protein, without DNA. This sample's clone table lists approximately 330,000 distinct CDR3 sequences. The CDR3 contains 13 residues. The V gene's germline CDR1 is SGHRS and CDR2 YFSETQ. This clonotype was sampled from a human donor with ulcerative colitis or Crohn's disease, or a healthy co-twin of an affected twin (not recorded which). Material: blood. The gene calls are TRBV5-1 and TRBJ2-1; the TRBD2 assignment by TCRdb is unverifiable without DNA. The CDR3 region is CASSLDRGGEQFF.